This T cell receptor (beta chain) comes out of a study of neoadjuvant anti-PD-1 for oral cavity cancer. Profiled with immunoSEQ multiplex PCR; TCRdb holds only in-frame clones, not every one. The sample shows 7,000 to 9,500 clones, roughly three fifths of them seen only once. V was cut by 3 bases and J by 0 bases, with 8 bases left in between. This CDR3 contains 15 residues. Looked up from germline, CDR1 is LGHNA and CDR2 is YSLEER. The time point here: after neoadjuvant nivolumab, at surgical resection. The receptor was derived from a person aged 35-80 years with oral cavity squamous cell carcinoma. The chain recombines TRBV4-3 with TRBJ2-2; no firm D call. The sample was PBMCs, taken after nivolumab (anti-PD-1) treatment. In nucleotides, the CDR3 is TGCGCCAGCAGCCACCGTATTGCGAACACCGGGGAGCTGTTTTTT. Protein product: CASSHRIANTGELFF.